Detailed here is one T cell receptor beta chain. Its antigen is unknown. No base quality values were provided; no much bigger clone lies one nucleotide off. According to the study, the label for this sample's time point signals: approximately 2 years on ibrutinib. For TCR beta library preparation, approximately 2 micrograms of genomic DNA was extracted from cryopreserved PBMCs. Longitudinal blood samples from CLL patients receiving ibrutinib monotherapy were subjected to high-throughput TCR beta sequencing. Patients were enrolled in a phase 2 open-label single-center ibrutinib monotherapy trial. V is shortened by 0 bases, J by 7 bases, and the region joining them spans 13 bases. CDR1 and CDR2 were assigned from the germline V gene as SGHVS and FQNEAQ. From its cysteine to its phenylalanine, the CDR3 spans 15 amino acids. Of all the DNA, just the CDR3 is kept, 45 bases in frame from base 1. The sample comes from a study of cytotoxic CD8 clonotypes in ibrutinib-treated CLL (dated by TCRdb to about 2021). Regarding the research as a whole: In this cohort, about 15 patients were treatment-naive and fewer than 13 were relapsed/refractory, while roughly 18 had unmutated IGHV. Partial responses were observed in about 24 patients and complete responses in 2; after a median follow-up of about 69 months, remission was maintained in approximately 14 patients and progression was observed in about twelve. Response samples were obtained after a median of approximately twelve months of treatment, with a range of roughly 6 to 40 months. On average, each sample had 255,043 productive templates and around 100,000 productive rearrangements. Longitudinal samples were obtainable from about 30% of the roughly 86 participants in the trial. Cryopreserved peripheral blood mononuclear cells were collected at three points: before therapy, at response, and at either sustained remission or disease progression. All remission and progressive disease samples were collected while patients were still receiving ibrutinib.

The goal of deep resolution MiSeq sequencing was a depth between 1 in 1 million and 1 in 200,000 T cells, and coverage averaged 10x per clonotype. The immunoSEQ hsTCRB Kit was used to generate TCR beta libraries. The authors' pipeline ran thus. ImmunoSEQ Data Assistant and ImmunoSEQ Analyzer were used for data analysis, and V, D and J genes were assigned according to IMGT definitions. Clonality was computed as one minus normalized Shannon entropy of productive rearrangement frequencies, ranging from 0 to 1. Public clonotype analysis was restricted to overrepresented clonotypes comprising at least 0.05% of each patient's repertoire. Fewer than 15 age-matched healthy donor repertoires from immuneACCESS served as clonality controls. Here the immuneACCESS table is served through TCRdb, limited to in-frame sequences with V and J called. Missing clones are a known gap in these copies; in checked studies unresolved V genes cover under half, and the rest lacks a known reason. From that table come the V and J calls and clone size; the DNA was used to work out D and trimming. The sample table holds approximately 30,000 clones, of which roughly 69% were seen once. Roughly 56% of the sample lies in the top ten.

Summary of the overall study and its limitations: An increase in clonality was observed at ibrutinib response, with clonality remaining stable during sustained remission and falling back toward baseline at progression. Public clonotypes were found to be uncommon and were observed to contract or remain stable during treatment; the increase in clonality was shown to reflect expansion of private clonotypes at ibrutinib response. Sampling times were not matched between sustained-remission and progressing patients, and lymph node repertoires were not studied. Baseline clonality was found to be higher than that of age-matched healthy donors and was strongly correlated with circulating CD8+ T-cell counts.

This chain is built from TRBV7-8 and TRBJ2-1, with the D call perhaps TRBD1 or TRBD2, as 6 bases match in each case. This receptor was identified in a human donor with chronic lymphocytic leukemia. The input for sequencing was PBMCs, taken after 24 months of ibrutinib treatment. The CDR3: CASSLAGGLRNEQFF. In nucleotides, the sequence is TGTGCCAGCAGCTTAGCGGGGGGCCTTCGGAATGAGCAGTTCTTC.